The 6 T cell receptor beta chains below come from one sample, sequenced in a study of blood T cell repertoires in COVID-19. Sequencing used immunoSEQ multiplex PCR; TCRdb keeps in-frame clones, though not all of them. This table holds over 300,000 clones, about 85% found once. Sequencing was done on a sample of PBMCs or T cells enriched from blood (not recorded which). The receptor set was obtained from a woman in her thirties who had recovered from COVID-19.

This chain connects TRBV24-1 to TRBJ1-6, with D possibly TRBD1 on 6 matching bases. V lost 3 bases to trimming and J lost 13 bases, with 15 bases between them. This CDR3 is 14 amino acids long. Germline V CDR1 and CDR2: KGHDR, SFDVKD. As DNA, the CDR3 is TGTGCCACCAGTGATCAACAGGGACCCCACCCCCTCCACTTT. Residues: CATSDQQGPHPLHF.

This rearrangement joins TRBV10-3 to TRBJ2-1; 8 bases fit TRBD1. V trimming: 3 bases; J trimming: 6 bases; junction bases outside the gene matches: 4. Per the germline V gene, CDR1 is ENHRY and CDR2 is SYGVKD. This CDR3 contains 14 residues. CDR3 sequence reads: CAISDETGANEQFF. For the CDR3, the DNA is TGTGCCATCAGTGATGAGACAGGGGCCAATGAGCAGTTCTTC.

This clone was observed a single time. The chain couples TRBV7-3 to TRBJ1-2; no clear D gene. The CDR3 is 13 amino acids. V dropped 3 bases and J dropped 4 bases, with 9 bases sitting between them. Germline CDR1 is SGHTA and CDR2 is FQGTGA. The CDR3 sequence: CASSFKLGYGYTF. The CDR3 DNA sequence: TGTGCCAGCAGCTTCAAACTCGGCTATGGCTACACCTTC.

The chain uses TRBV19 and TRBJ1-2, with TRBD1 matching over 8 bases. Trimming removed 6 bases from V and 8 bases from J; junction bases left unmatched: 14. This CDR3 is 15 amino acids long. Germline V gene lookup returns CDR1 LNHDA and CDR2 SQIVND (reference sequence). CDR3 protein: CASRGAGTGEGGYTF. The CDR3, as DNA: TGTGCCAGTAGGGGCGCCGGGACAGGAGAAGGAGGCTACACCTTC.

The chain combines TRBV10-3 with TRBJ1-1; maybe TRBD1 (6 bases). The CDR3 is 13 amino acids. CDR1 and CDR2 from the germline V gene are ENHRY and SYGVKD. Trimming removed 6 bases from V and 1 base from J, with 9 bases in between. CDR3 amino acids: CAIRRQANTEAFF. CDR3 nucleotides: TGTGCCATCAGAAGACAGGCGAACACTGAAGCTTTCTTT.

The rearrangement joins TRBV6-2 or TRBV6-3 to TRBJ1-1, with TRBD1 matching 7 bases. V lost 6 bases to trimming and J lost 3 bases; unmatched junction nucleotides: 10. CDR1 is MNHEY and CDR2 is SVGEGT in the germline V gene. The length of the CDR3 is 15 residues. CDR3 nucleotide sequence: TGTGCCAGCAGCCCCATTAGGGGGCGGGACACTGAAGCTTTCTTT. It translates to CASSPIRGRDTEAFF.